This is a list of T cell receptor beta chains from one sample in a study of OX40 agonist ivuxolimab in advanced cancers. The table came from immunoSEQ multiplex PCR; TCRdb's copy has only in-frame clones and leaves some out. The repertoire has 70,000 to 95,000 clones, roughly 84% of them found once; the top ten carry less than 8%. Sequences were derived from CD4+ or CD8+ T cells sorted from blood, sampled in a trial of the OX40 agonist ivuxolimab. The receptors stem from an adult with an advanced solid tumor such as melanoma, head and neck, liver or kidney cancer. Both conserved end residues are part of each CDR3. D genes are given only for firm matches. Clone size is not always given. Where it is, it says once, few, many or a class for expanded clones.

cdr3_aa	cdr3_nt	clone_size	d_call	v_call	j_call
CASSSPWPSTDTQYF	TGTGCCAGCAGCTCCCCATGGCCTAGCACAGATACGCAGTATTTT	-	-	TRBV5-6	TRBJ2-3
CASSERSGFSNTEAFF	TGTGCCAGCAGTGAACGATCGGGTTTTTCGAACACTGAAGCTTTCTTT	-	-	TRBV6-1	TRBJ1-1
CAWRTEGRLNTEAFF	TGTGCCTGGAGGACTGAGGGAAGGTTGAATACTGAAGCTTTCTTT	-	-	TRBV30	TRBJ1-1
CASSAGNSYNEQFF	TGTGCCAGCAGTGCGGGGAACTCCTACAATGAGCAGTTCTTC	-	-	TRBV27	TRBJ2-1
CASSFSRAQGSPLHF	TGTGCCAGCAGTTTCAGTCGGGCACAGGGATCACCCCTCCACTTT	-	-	TRBV27	TRBJ1-6
CSVATDRGRLITEAFF	TGCAGCGTTGCTACGGACAGGGGGCGTCTGATAACTGAAGCTTTCTTT	-	TRBD1	TRBV29-1	TRBJ1-1
CASSDEAGGFLGTQYF	TGTGCCAGCAGTGACGAGGCGGGGGGGTTTTTAGGGACCCAGTACTTC	-	TRBD2	TRBV6-1	TRBJ2-5
CASSRWDRALNTEAFF	TGTGCCAGCAGTCGTTGGGACAGGGCCCTGAACACTGAAGCTTTCTTT	-	TRBD1	TRBV2	TRBJ1-1
CASSRRSLTSSYEQYF	TGTGCCAGCAGCCGGAGGTCATTGACTAGCTCCTACGAGCAGTACTTC	-	-	TRBV7-2	TRBJ2-7
CASSLGSDFTGELFF	TGTGCCAGCAGCTTAGGATCGGATTTCACCGGGGAGCTGTTTTTT	-	-	TRBV7-2	TRBJ2-2
CAISSQVQKTGNTIYF	TGTGCCATCAGCTCACAAGTTCAGAAAACTGGAAACACCATATATTTT	once	-	TRBV10-3	TRBJ1-3
CASSLGGRGSTGELFF	TGTGCCAGCAGCTTGGGCGGGAGGGGGTCTACCGGGGAGCTGTTTTTT	-	TRBD2	TRBV5-4	TRBJ2-2
CASSGQGKSYEQYF	TGTGCCAGTAGTGGACAGGGCAAGTCCTACGAGCAGTACTTC	-	TRBD1	TRBV19	TRBJ2-7
CASSGIFQGRNEQFF	TGTGCCAGCAGCGGGATATTCCAGGGACGCAATGAGCAGTTCTTC	-	-	TRBV5-8	TRBJ2-1
CASSAQSSGDLAKNIQYF	TGTGCCAGCAGCGCCCAAAGTTCAGGGGATCTAGCCAAAAACATTCAGTACTTC	-	-	TRBV7-3	TRBJ2-4
CASSLGTGVYEQYF	TGCGCCAGCAGCTTGGGGACAGGGGTTTACGAGCAGTACTTC	-	TRBD1	TRBV5-1	TRBJ2-7
CASSRGLQNTGELFF	TGCGCCAGCAGTAGAGGACTGCAGAACACCGGGGAGCTGTTTTTT	-	-	TRBV5-1	TRBJ2-2
CASSPDPTGIAFF	TGCGCCAGCAGCCCAGACCCGACAGGGATAGCTTTCTTT	-	TRBD1	TRBV5-1	TRBJ1-1
CASSLDLAGKETQYF	TGTGCCAGCAGCTTGGATCTAGCGGGGAAAGAGACCCAGTACTTC	-	TRBD2	TRBV5-6	TRBJ2-5
CASTPGQGNSPLHF	TGCGCCAGCACCCCGGGACAGGGGAATTCACCCCTCCACTTT	-	TRBD1	TRBV5-1	TRBJ1-6
CASSTIGTGETQYF	TGTGCCAGCAGTACAATAGGGACAGGGGAGACCCAGTACTTC	-	TRBD1	TRBV6-6	TRBJ2-5
CASSWGDRDNEQFF	TGCGCCAGCAGCTGGGGGGACAGGGATAATGAGCAGTTCTTC	-	TRBD1	TRBV5-1	TRBJ2-1
CASSVTAPNTEAFF	TGTGCCAGCAGCGTGACGGCCCCGAACACTGAAGCTTTCTTT	few	-	TRBV9	TRBJ1-1
CASSFTSLSGNTIYF	TGTGCCAGCAGCTTTACCAGTCTCTCTGGAAACACCATATATTTT	-	-	TRBV13	TRBJ1-3
CSGQGGRTGELFF	TGCAGCGGGCAAGGGGGAAGAACCGGGGAGCTGTTTTTT	-	-	TRBV29-1	TRBJ2-2
CASSLVRRGATGELFF	TGTGCCAGCAGCTTAGTACGCCGGGGGGCGACCGGGGAGCTGTTTTTT	-	-	TRBV7-9	TRBJ2-2
CASSQGAYNSPLHF	TGTGCCAGCAGCCAGGGGGCCTATAATTCACCCCTCCACTTT	-	TRBD1	TRBV25-1	TRBJ1-6
CASSQSILADYTDTQYF	TGTGCCAGCAGTCAGTCGATCCTAGCGGATTACACAGATACGCAGTATTTT	-	TRBD2	TRBV27	TRBJ2-3
CASIGQEGNTEAFF	TGTGCCAGTATCGGCCAGGAGGGGAACACTGAAGCTTTCTTT	-	-	TRBV19	TRBJ1-1
CASSPGQGVSGYTF	TGTGCCAGCAGCCCGGGACAGGGGGTTAGCGGCTACACCTTC	-	TRBD1	TRBV5-6	TRBJ1-2
CSVDGLSYEQYF	TGCAGCGTTGACGGACTCTCGTACGAGCAGTACTTC	-	-	TRBV29-1	TRBJ2-7
CASSIDRRQGGNQPQHF	TGTGCCAGTAGTATAGATCGGAGACAGGGGGGCAATCAGCCCCAGCATTTT	-	TRBD1	TRBV19	TRBJ1-5
CASRLRLAGVNEQFF	TGTGCAAGTCGCTTAAGACTAGCGGGGGTGAATGAGCAGTTCTTC	-	-	TRBV12-2	TRBJ2-1
CAWSVGQGVYYGYTF	TGTGCCTGGAGTGTCGGGCAGGGGGTGTACTATGGCTACACCTTC	-	TRBD1	TRBV30	TRBJ1-2
CASRKQNTGELFF	TGTGCCAGCAGGAAACAGAACACCGGGGAGCTGTTTTTT	-	-	TRBV11-1	TRBJ2-2
CASSQLYRGSYNEQFF	TGTGCCAGTAGTCAATTATACAGGGGCTCCTACAATGAGCAGTTCTTC	-	TRBD1	TRBV19	TRBJ2-1
CASSSGTGQSYNSPLHF	TGTGCCAGCAGTTCCGGGACAGGGCAATCCTATAATTCACCCCTCCACTTT	-	TRBD1	TRBV2	TRBJ1-6
CAFGQGARTQYF	TGTGCCTTTGGACAGGGGGCGCGGACCCAGTACTTC	-	TRBD1	TRBV30	TRBJ2-5
CASSYGQGFNTEAFF	TGTGCCAGCAGTTACGGACAGGGTTTCAACACTGAAGCTTTCTTT	-	TRBD1	TRBV6-5	TRBJ1-1
CASSFAGGTDTQYF	TGTGCCAGCAGCTTCGCCGGTGGCACAGATACGCAGTATTTT	few	-	TRBV11-2	TRBJ2-3
CASSVGSMSGGYTF	TGTGCCAGCAGCGTCGGGTCCATGTCGGGAGGCTACACCTTC	-	-	TRBV7-9	TRBJ1-2
CSVKSGGYEQYF	TGCAGCGTCAAGTCGGGGGGGTACGAGCAGTACTTC	-	TRBD2	TRBV29-1	TRBJ2-7